This T cell receptor beta chain was identified in a study of cytomegalovirus exposure and HLA in healthy donors. Trimming took 1 base from V and 7 from J; bases not matched to a gene: 11. The CDR3 consists of 17 residues. Per germline, CDR1 SGHNT and CDR2 YYREEE (reference sequence). Whole-study findings and limits: Highly shared sequence variants in one cluster were likely a sequencing artifact. Under in vitro conditions, three CMV-associated chains were confirmed as specific for CMV antigens. Cytomegalovirus status, reportedly, was diagnosed with high specificity and sensitivity by the classifier.

Researchers ran the PCR with 60 Vbeta and 13 Jbeta primers. Sequencing was performed with immunoSEQ multiplex PCR; in TCRdb, only in-frame clones are kept and a portion is missing. The table for this sample gives fewer than 50,000 clones. Comment on this clone: Its antigen remains unknown.

Sequenced material: PBMCs. The chain uses TRBV5-4 and TRBJ2-2; 9 bases align to TRBD2. The source of this sequence is a male donor in good health and CMV-seronegative. CDR3 in amino acids: CASSLRLAAARGGELFF. The DNA for the CDR3 is TGTGCCAGCAGCTTGCGACTAGCGGCAGCTCGTGGCGGGGAGCTGTTTTTT.